Here is one TCR beta chain with its context. Sequencing used immunoSEQ multiplex PCR; TCRdb keeps in-frame clones, though not all of them. This table holds around 83,000 clones, roughly 86% found once. This specimen belongs to a study of blood T cell repertoires in COVID-19. Germline V gene lookup returns CDR1 KGHDR and CDR2 SFDVKD. This CDR3 region has 15 residues. Trimming removed 7 bases from V and 2 bases from J, with 16 bases in between. The chain uses TRBV24-1 and TRBJ1-1; D gene unclear. The clonotype originates from an elderly man with active or convalescent COVID-19. The sample was peripheral blood. In nucleotides, the CDR3 is TGTGCCACCAGACCCTCCGCGGGCAGCAACACTGAAGCTTTCTTT. It translates to CATRPSAGSNTEAFF.